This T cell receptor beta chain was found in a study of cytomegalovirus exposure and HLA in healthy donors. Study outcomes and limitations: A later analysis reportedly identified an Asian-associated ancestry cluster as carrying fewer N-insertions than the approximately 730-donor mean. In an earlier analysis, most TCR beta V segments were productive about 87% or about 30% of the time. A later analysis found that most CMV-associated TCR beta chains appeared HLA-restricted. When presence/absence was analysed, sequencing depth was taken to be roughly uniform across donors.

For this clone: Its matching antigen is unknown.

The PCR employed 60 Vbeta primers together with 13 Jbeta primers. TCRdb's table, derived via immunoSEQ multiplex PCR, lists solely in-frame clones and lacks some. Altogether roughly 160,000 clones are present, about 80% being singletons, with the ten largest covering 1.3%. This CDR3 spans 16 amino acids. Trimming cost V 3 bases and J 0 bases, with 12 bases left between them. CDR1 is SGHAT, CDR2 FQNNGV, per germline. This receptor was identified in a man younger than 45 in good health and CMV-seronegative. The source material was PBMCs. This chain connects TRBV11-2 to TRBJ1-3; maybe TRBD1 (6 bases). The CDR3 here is CASSFGTTISGNTIYF. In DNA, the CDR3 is TGTGCCAGCAGCTTCGGGACAACAATCTCTGGAAACACCATATATTTT.